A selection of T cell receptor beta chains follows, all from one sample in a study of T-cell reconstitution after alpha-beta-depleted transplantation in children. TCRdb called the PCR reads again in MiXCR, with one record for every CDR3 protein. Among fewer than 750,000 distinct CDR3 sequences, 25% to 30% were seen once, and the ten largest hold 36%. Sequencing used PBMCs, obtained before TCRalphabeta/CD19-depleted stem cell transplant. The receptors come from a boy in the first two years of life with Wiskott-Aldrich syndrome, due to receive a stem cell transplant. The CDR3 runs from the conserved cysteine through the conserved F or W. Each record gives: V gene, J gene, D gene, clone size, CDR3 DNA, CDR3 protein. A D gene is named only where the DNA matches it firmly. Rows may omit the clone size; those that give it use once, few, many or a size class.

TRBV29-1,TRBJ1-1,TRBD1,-,TGCAGCGGATGGACAGGGGATGGTGAAGCTTTCTTT,CSGWTGDGEAFF
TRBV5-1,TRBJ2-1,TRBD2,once,TGCGCCAGCGCCTTCCTAGCGGAGCCCTACAATGAGCAGTTCTTC,CASAFLAEPYNEQFF
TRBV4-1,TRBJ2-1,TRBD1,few,TGCGCCAGCAGCCCTCTCACAGGGGGCAATGAGCAGTTCTTC,CASSPLTGGNEQFF
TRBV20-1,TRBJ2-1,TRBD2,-,TGCAGTGCCTCGGAGCTAGCGGGAGGGACGAGCTCCTACAATGAGCAGTTCTTC,CSASELAGGTSSYNEQFF
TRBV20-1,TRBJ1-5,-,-,TGCAGTGCTAGAGATGGCAGGGGCCTCCAATTCCAGCATTTT,CSARDGRGLQFQHF
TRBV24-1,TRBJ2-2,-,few,TGTGCCACCAGTGTTTTGTCCGGGGAGCTGTTTTTT,CATSVLSGELFF
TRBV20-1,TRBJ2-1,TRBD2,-,TGCAGTGCTAGAGTGGCTAGCGGGAGAGTGAATGAGCAGTTCTTC,CSARVASGRVNEQFF
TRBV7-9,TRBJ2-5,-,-,TGTGCCAGCAGCGCCCAAAGGGCTAATCAAGAGACCCAGTACTTC,CASSAQRANQETQYF
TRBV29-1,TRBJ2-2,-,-,TGCAGCGCGGGAGCGGCCGGGGAGCTGTTTTTT,CSAGAAGELFF
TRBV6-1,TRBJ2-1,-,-,TGTGCCAGCAGTGAAGGGGCAGGAAGGGATGAGCAGTTCTTC,CASSEGAGRDEQFF
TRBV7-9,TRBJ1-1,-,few,TGTGCCAGCTTAGTCGCTCCAGGGGACACTGAAGCTTTCTTT,CASLVAPGDTEAFF
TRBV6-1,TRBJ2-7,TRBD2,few,TGTGCCAGCAAAATTATAGGACTAGCCACCCCAGAGTACTTC,CASKIIGLATPEYF
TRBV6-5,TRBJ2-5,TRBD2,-,TGTGCCAGCAGTTTACTAGCGGGAGTGAAGACCCAGTACTTC,CASSLLAGVKTQYF
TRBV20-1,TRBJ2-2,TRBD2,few,TGCAGTGCTAGCCCCGGACTAGCGGGAGGCCGGAACACCGGGGAGCTGTTTTTT,CSASPGLAGGRNTGELFF
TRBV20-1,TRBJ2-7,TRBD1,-,TGCAGTGAAGGGGGCGGGTACGAGCAGTACTTC,CSEGGGYEQYF
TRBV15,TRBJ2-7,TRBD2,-,TGTGCCACCAGCAGAGATTCGTCCAGCGGGAGGTCTTTTTCCTACGAGCAGTACTTC,CATSRDSSSGRSFSYEQYF
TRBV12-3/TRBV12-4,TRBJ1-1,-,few,TGTGCCAGCGGCCCACAGGGTCTTACCAAGGTTGAAGCTTTCTTT,CASGPQGLTKVEAFF
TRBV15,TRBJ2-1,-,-,TGTGCCACCAGCAGAGATTCGAGCCTAGAAAACAATGAGCAGTTCTTC,CATSRDSSLENNEQFF
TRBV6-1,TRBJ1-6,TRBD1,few,TGTGCCAGCAAGCTGGGACAGATTAATTCACCCTTCCACTTT,CASKLGQINSPFHF
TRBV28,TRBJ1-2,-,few,TGTGCCAGCAGTTTAAACGAGTACTATGGCTACACCTTC,CASSLNEYYGYTF
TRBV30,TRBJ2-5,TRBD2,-,TGTGCCTGGAGTGTACCGGGAGGGCGCGGGGGCCAGTACTTC,CAWSVPGGRGGQYF
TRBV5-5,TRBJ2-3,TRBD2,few,TGTGCCAGCAGTTCAACTAGCGGGAGTGCAGATACGCAGTATTTT,CASSSTSGSADTQYF
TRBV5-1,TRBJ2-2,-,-,TGCGCCAGCAGCTTATCGACTCTCAGAACTGCCGGGGAGCTGTTTTTT,CASSLSTLRTAGELFF
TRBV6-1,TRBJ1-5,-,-,TGTGCCAGCAGTGGTCGAGACACCTTAATAGGTCAGCCCCAGCATTTT,CASSGRDTLIGQPQHF
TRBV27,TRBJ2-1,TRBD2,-,TGTGCCAGCAGTATCTTAGCGGGAGGGCCGCCTAATGAGCAGTTCTTC,CASSILAGGPPNEQFF
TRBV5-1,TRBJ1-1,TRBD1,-,TGCGCCAGCAGCTCAAACAGGGGGAGCGCTGAAGCTTTCTTT,CASSSNRGSAEAFF
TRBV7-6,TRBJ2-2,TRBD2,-,TGTGCCAGCAGCTTAGGAGCGGGAGGGAACACCGGGGAGCTGTTTTTT,CASSLGAGGNTGELFF
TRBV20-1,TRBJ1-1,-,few,TGCAGTGCTAGAGCACACAGGGCCATGGGCACTGAAGCTTTCTTT,CSARAHRAMGTEAFF
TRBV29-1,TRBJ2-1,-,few,TGCGCTTACTCCTACAATGAGCAGTTCTTC,CAYSYNEQFF
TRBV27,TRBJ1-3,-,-,TGTGCCAGCAGTTCCCTAGGGATCTCTGGAAACACCATATATTTT,CASSSLGISGNTIYF
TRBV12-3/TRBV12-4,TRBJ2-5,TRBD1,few,TGTGCCAGCAGTTCCACAGGGGGATACGAGACCCAGTACTTC,CASSSTGGYETQYF
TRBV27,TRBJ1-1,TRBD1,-,TGTGCCAGCAGGCCACAGGGGTTGCGGAACACTGAAGCTTTCTTT,CASRPQGLRNTEAFF
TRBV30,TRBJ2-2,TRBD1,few,TGTGCCTGGACCCCAACACAGGGGGCAGGGTATGGCGGGGAGCTGTTTTTT,CAWTPTQGAGYGGELFF
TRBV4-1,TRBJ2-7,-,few,TGCGCCAGCAGCCCACCGGGGCGGGACTCCTACGAGCAGTACTTC,CASSPPGRDSYEQYF
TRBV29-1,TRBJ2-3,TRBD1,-,TGCAGCGTTTGGACAGGGGTTCCTTCGGAAGATACGCAGTATTTT,CSVWTGVPSEDTQYF
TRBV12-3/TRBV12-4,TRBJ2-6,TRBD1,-,TGTGCCACCAACAGGGGTGCAGGGGCCAACGTCCTGACTTTC,CATNRGAGANVLTF
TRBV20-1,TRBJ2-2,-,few,TGCAGTGCTAGAGCACAGGGCCCGAACACCGGGGAGCTGTTTTTT,CSARAQGPNTGELFF
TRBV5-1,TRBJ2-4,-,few,TGCGCCAGCAGCTTGGCTCCGGGAGTGGAGAACATTCAGTACTTC,CASSLAPGVENIQYF
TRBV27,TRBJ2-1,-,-,TGTGCCAGTAGCGGACCCAACAATGAGCAGTTCTTC,CASSGPNNEQFF
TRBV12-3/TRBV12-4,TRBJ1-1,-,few,TGTGCCAGCAGTTTATCGCAGGGCCTGGCTTTCTTT,CASSLSQGLAFF
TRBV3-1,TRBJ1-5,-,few,TGTGCCAGCAGCCAAGGTGGGGTCAGCAATCAGCCCCAGCATTTT,CASSQGGVSNQPQHF
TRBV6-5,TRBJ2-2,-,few,TGTGCCAGCAGTTACCAACTAATAGACGGGCTGGCGAACACCGGGGAGCTGTTTTTT,CASSYQLIDGLANTGELFF
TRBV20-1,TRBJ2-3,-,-,TGCAGTGCTAGTAAGGAAGATACGCAGTATTTT,CSASKEDTQYF
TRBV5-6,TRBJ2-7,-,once,TGTGCCAGCAGCTCTACGATGACTCGATACGAGCAGTACTTC,CASSSTMTRYEQYF
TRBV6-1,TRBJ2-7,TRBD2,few,TGTGCCAGCAGGGGGACTAGCGGGACATCCCTTAGCTCCTACGAGCAGTACTTC,CASRGTSGTSLSSYEQYF
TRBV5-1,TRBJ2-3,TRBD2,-,TGCGCCAGCAGCTTGGGCGGGAGGGCTCAGAATACGCAGTATTTT,CASSLGGRAQNTQYF
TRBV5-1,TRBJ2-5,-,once,TGCGCCAGCAGCTTAACGGAACCTCAAGAGACCCAGTACTTC,CASSLTEPQETQYF
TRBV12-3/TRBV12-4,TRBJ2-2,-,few,TGTGCCAGCAGATTGGTTCAGGGAGATACCGGGGAGCTGTTTTTT,CASRLVQGDTGELFF
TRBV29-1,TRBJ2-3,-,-,TGCAGCGTTCGGGGAAGTGACGCGGGCACGCAGTATTTT,CSVRGSDAGTQYF
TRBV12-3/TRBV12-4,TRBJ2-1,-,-,TGTGCCAGCACCCCGGGTGGGAGTGGTAGTGAGCAGTTCTTC,CASTPGGSGSEQFF